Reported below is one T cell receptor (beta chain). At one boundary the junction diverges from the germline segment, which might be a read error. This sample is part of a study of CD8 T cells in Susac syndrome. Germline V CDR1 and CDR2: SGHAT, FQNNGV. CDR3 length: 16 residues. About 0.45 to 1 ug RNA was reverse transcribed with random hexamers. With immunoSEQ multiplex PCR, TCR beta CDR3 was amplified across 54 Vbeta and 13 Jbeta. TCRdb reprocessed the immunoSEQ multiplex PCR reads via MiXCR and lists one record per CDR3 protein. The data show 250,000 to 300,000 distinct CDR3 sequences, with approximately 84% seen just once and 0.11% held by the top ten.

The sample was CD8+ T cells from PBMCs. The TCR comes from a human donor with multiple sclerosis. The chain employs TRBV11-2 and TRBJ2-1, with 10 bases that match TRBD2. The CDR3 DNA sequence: TGTGCCAGCAGCTTAGATCCACTAGCGGGATCCAATGAGCAGTCCTTC. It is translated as CASSLDPLAGSNEQSF.